A selection of T cell receptor beta chains follows, all from one sample in a study of CD8 T cells in Susac syndrome. Each CDR3 protein gets one entry after TCRdb re-called the immunoSEQ multiplex PCR reads with MiXCR. Seen here are 150,000 to 200,000 distinct CDR3 sequences, approximately 93% observed once, and the top ten hold almost 0.095%. Source material: CD4+ T cells from PBMCs. Receptor source: a human donor with multiple sclerosis. The CDR3 runs from the conserved cysteine through the conserved F or W. Each record gives: J gene, V gene, D gene, CDR3 length, clone size, CDR3 protein, CDR3 DNA. D genes are given only for firm matches. Clone sizes are given selectively: once, few, many, or a class where the clone is expanded.

>TRBJ2-7|TRBV12-3/TRBV12-4|.|14|.
CASTLQEAANEQYF
TGTGCCAGCACCCTTCAGGAGGCCGCTAACGAGCAGTACTTC
>TRBJ1-4|TRBV19|.|14|.
CASSIPSQGEKLFF
TGTGCCAGTAGTATTCCATCTCAAGGGGAAAAACTGTTTTTT
>TRBJ2-1|TRBV7-2|TRBD2|15|.
CASSWQGGLANEQFF
TGTGCCAGCAGCTGGCAGGGGGGACTAGCCAATGAGCAGTTCTTC
>TRBJ2-5|TRBV12-5|.|13|.
CASGLGQQETQYF
TGTGCTAGTGGTCTCGGACAGCAAGAGACCCAGTACTTC
>TRBJ2-7|TRBV7-3|TRBD2|14|.
CASSLTSGSNEQYF
TGTGCCAGCAGCCTTACTAGCGGGAGCAACGAGCAGTACTTC
>TRBJ2-1|TRBV7-9|.|17|.
CASSSTRRPSSYNEQFF
TGTGCCAGCAGCTCCACCAGGCGGCCGAGCTCCTACAATGAGCAGTTCTTC
>TRBJ2-5|TRBV4-1|.|15|.
CASSQDMQYQETQYF
TGCGCCAGCAGCCAAGATATGCAATACCAAGAGACCCAGTACTTC
>TRBJ1-3|TRBV20-1|.|13|once
CSAREGRGNTIYF
TGCAGTGCTAGGGAGGGTAGGGGAAACACCATATATTTT
>TRBJ1-2|TRBV2|.|10|.
CASGGGSYTF
TGTGCCAGCGGGGGGGGGAGCTACACCTTC
>TRBJ2-2|TRBV7-9|.|15|.
CASSLGRADTGELFF
TGTGCCAGCAGCTTAGGCAGGGCGGACACCGGGGAGCTGTTTTTT
>TRBJ2-2|TRBV24-1|TRBD2|18|.
CATSDLPSGRGGTGELFF
TGTGCCACCAGTGATTTACCTAGCGGGAGGGGGGGCACCGGGGAGCTGTTTTTT
>TRBJ2-5|TRBV10-2|.|11|.
CASSESKAQYF
TGCGCCAGCAGTGAGTCGAAGGCCCAGTACTTC
>TRBJ2-2|TRBV29-1|.|12|.
CSVDADTGELFF
TGCAGCGTTGACGCGGACACCGGGGAGCTGTTTTTT
>TRBJ2-6|TRBV7-2|.|16|.
CASSPSARDGANVLTF
TGTGCCAGCAGCCCGAGTGCCCGGGATGGGGCCAACGTCCTGACTTTC
>TRBJ1-4|TRBV3-1|.|15|.
CASSPSRSGGEKLFF
TGTGCCAGCAGCCCGAGTCGGTCCGGAGGAGAAAAACTGTTTTTT
>TRBJ2-1|TRBV24-1|TRBD2|16|.
CATSDLGGREVNEQFF
TGTGCCACCAGTGATTTGGGCGGGAGGGAAGTCAATGAGCAGTTCTTC
>TRBJ1-3|TRBV5-1|.|14|once
CASSFRPAGNTIYF
TGCGCCAGCAGCTTTAGACCTGCTGGAAACACCATATATTTT
>TRBJ2-3|TRBV4-2|.|16|.
CASSQKQAGRTDTQYF
TGTGCCAGCAGCCAAAAGCAGGCAGGGCGCACAGATACGCAGTATTTT
>TRBJ2-6|TRBV5-1|.|14|.
CASSPTLGANVLTF
TGCGCCAGCAGCCCAACATTGGGGGCCAACGTCCTGACTTTC
>TRBJ2-4|TRBV18|TRBD1|15|.
CASSQTGTAKNIQYF
TGTGCCAGCTCCCAAACCGGGACAGCAAAAAACATTCAGTACTTC
>TRBJ2-7|TRBV6-5|TRBD1|14|.
CASSPWTGVYEQYF
TGTGCCAGCAGTCCCTGGACAGGGGTTTACGAGCAGTACTTC
>TRBJ1-2|TRBV4-3|.|15|.
CASSQDGGTTRGYTF
TGCGCCAGCAGCCAAGACGGAGGGACTACGAGAGGCTACACCTTC
>TRBJ2-2|TRBV9|.|16|.
CASSVELGLNTGELFF
TGTGCCAGCAGCGTAGAACTAGGTTTGAACACCGGGGAGCTGTTTTTT
>TRBJ1-1|TRBV5-1|.|15|.
CASSSRGDLGTEAFF
TGCGCCAGCAGCTCCCGGGGGGACCTTGGCACTGAAGCTTTCTTT
>TRBJ2-7|TRBV20-1|.|13|.
CSATGRSSYEQYF
TGCAGTGCTACGGGGAGGAGCTCCTACGAGCAGTACTTC
>TRBJ1-3|TRBV30|.|12|.
CAWRTYGNTIYF
TGTGCCTGGAGGACCTACGGGAACACCATATATTTT
>TRBJ2-5|TRBV4-3|.|15|.
CASSRGQGNGETQYF
TGCGCCAGCAGCCGGGGGCAGGGGAATGGAGAGACCCAGTACTTC
>TRBJ2-2|TRBV15|TRBD2|15|.
CATSGWREGTGELFF
TGTGCCACCAGCGGGTGGCGGGAGGGAACCGGGGAGCTGTTTTTT
>TRBJ1-5|TRBV5-1|.|15|.
CASSLEDGSNQPQHF
TGCGCCAGCAGCCTAGAAGACGGTAGCAATCAGCCCCAGCATTTT
>TRBJ1-3|TRBV7-9|.|18|.
CASSFPTRGQGTGNTIYF
TGTGCCAGCAGCTTCCCCACGCGGGGGCAGGGGACTGGAAACACCATATATTTT
>TRBJ2-3|TRBV5-1|TRBD2|16|.
CASSTVSGTGTDTQYF
TGCGCCAGCAGCACGGTTAGCGGGACGGGCACAGATACGCAGTATTTT
>TRBJ2-7|TRBV3-1|.|17|.
CASSQEGRAGGGYEQYF
TGTGCCAGCAGCCAAGAAGGAAGGGCAGGGGGAGGCTACGAGCAGTACTTC
>TRBJ1-4|TRBV24-1|TRBD1|14|.
CATSAGGGNEKLFF
TGTGCCACCAGTGCAGGGGGCGGTAATGAAAAACTGTTTTTT
>TRBJ2-3|TRBV5-1|TRBD2|17|.
CASSLVSLAGGGDTQYF
TGCGCCAGCAGCTTGGTATCCCTCGCGGGAGGAGGAGATACGCAGTATTTT
>TRBJ1-4|TRBV15|.|14|.
CATSDRGINEKLFF
TGTGCCACCAGCGACCGCGGCATTAATGAAAAACTGTTTTTT
>TRBJ2-3|TRBV7-9|TRBD2|15|.
CAGSRPTSGTDTQYF
TGTGCCGGCAGCCGTCCGACTAGCGGCACAGATACGCAGTATTTT
>TRBJ2-7|TRBV30|TRBD1|13|.
CAWSKGTAYEQYF
TGTGCCTGGAGTAAGGGGACAGCCTACGAGCAGTACTTC
>TRBJ2-7|TRBV6-2/TRBV6-3|.|18|.
CASSPRTPGGIIPREQYF
TGTGCCAGCAGCCCCCGAACGCCCGGCGGTATAATCCCCAGAGAGCAGTACTTC
>TRBJ2-1|TRBV7-2|TRBD1|16|.
CASSLQVDRGGNEQFF
TGTGCCAGCAGCTTACAGGTGGACAGGGGAGGCAATGAGCAGTTCTTC
>TRBJ2-3|TRBV4-3|.|14|.
CASSPRGATDTQYF
TGCGCCAGCAGCCCACGGGGAGCCACAGATACGCAGTATTTT